This entry is about one TCR beta chain. TCRdb's copy holds only in-frame clones and misses some; the assay was immunoSEQ multiplex PCR. Here the sample spans more than 150,000 clones, about 88% being singletons. Losses at the gene ends were 5 bases for V and 5 bases for J; bases not matched to a gene: 7. The CDR3 sequence is 16 residues long. In germline, CDR1 is SGHTA, CDR2 FQGNSA. The sample belongs to a study of T cell responses to AZD1222 COVID-19 vaccine. This material consisted of peripheral blood, taken 28 days after the second AZD1222 dose. The TCR comes from an adult who received the AZD1222 COVID-19 vaccine. J is TRBJ2-2 and V is TRBV7-2; 11 nucleotides align to TRBD1. The CDR3, as DNA: TGTGCCAGCAGCGGGGGACAGGGGGGCGGAACCGGGGAGCTGTTTTTT. This translates into CASSGGQGGGTGELFF.